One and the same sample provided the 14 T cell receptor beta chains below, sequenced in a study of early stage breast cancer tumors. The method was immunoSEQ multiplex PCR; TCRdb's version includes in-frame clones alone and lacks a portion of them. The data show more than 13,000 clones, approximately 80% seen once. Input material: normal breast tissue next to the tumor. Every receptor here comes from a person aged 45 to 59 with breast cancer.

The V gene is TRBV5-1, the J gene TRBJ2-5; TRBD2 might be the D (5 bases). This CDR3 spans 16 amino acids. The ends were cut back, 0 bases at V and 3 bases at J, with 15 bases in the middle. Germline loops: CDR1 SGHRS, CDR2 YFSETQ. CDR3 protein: CASSLGGFGVKETQYF. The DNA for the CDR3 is TGCGCCAGCAGCTTGGGCGGGTTCGGGGTCAAAGAGACCCAGTACTTC.

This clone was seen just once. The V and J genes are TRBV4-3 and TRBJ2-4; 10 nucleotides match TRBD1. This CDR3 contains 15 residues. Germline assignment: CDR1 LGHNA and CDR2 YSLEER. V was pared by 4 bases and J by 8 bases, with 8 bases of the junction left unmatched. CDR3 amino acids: CASSRKTGGEDIQYF. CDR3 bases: TGCGCCAGCAGCCGTAAGACAGGGGGCGAAGACATTCAGTACTTC.

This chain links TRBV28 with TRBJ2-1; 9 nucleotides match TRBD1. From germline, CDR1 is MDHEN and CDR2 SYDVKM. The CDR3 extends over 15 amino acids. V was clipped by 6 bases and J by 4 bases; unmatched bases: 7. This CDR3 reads CASSLTGGPYNEQFF. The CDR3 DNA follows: TGTGCCAGCAGCTTAACAGGGGGCCCATACAATGAGCAGTTCTTC.

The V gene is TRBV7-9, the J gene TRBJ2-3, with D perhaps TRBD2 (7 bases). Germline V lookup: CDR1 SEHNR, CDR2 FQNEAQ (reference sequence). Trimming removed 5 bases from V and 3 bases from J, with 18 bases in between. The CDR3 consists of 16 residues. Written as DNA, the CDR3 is TGTGCCAGCAGCCAATCCCGGGGGGCGTGGACAGATACGCAGTATTTT. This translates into CASSQSRGAWTDTQYF.

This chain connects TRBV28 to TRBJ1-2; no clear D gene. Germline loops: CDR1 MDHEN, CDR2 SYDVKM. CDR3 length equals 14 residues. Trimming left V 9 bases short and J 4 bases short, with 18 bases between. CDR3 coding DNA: TGTGCCAGTAGACCCTTTTATACCCTCTATGGCTACACCTTC. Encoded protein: CASRPFYTLYGYTF.

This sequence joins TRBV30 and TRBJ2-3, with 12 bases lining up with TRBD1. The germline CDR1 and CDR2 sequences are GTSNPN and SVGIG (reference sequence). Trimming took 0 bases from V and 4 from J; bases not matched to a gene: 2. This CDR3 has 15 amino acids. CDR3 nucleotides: TGTGCCTGGAGTGTCGGGACAGGGGGCCCAGATACGCAGTATTTT. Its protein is CAWSVGTGGPDTQYF. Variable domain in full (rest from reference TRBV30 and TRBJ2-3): SQTIHQWPATLVQPVGSPLSLECTVEGTSNPNLYWYRQAAGRGLQLLFYSVGIGQISSEVPQNLSASRPQDRQFILSSKKLLLSDSGFYLCAWSVGTGGPDTQYFGPGTRLTVL.

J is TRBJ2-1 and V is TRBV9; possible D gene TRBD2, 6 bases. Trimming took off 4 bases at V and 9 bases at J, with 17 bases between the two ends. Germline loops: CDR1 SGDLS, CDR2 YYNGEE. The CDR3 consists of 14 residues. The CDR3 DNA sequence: TGTGCCAGCAGCTCCAGACTAGATGACGGTGAGCAGTTCTTC. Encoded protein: CASSSRLDDGEQFF.

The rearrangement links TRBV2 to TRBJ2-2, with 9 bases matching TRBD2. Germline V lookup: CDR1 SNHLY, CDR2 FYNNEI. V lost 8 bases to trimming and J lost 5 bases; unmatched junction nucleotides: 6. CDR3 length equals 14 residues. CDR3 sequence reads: CASVAGGSTGELFF. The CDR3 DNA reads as TGTGCCAGCGTCGCGGGAGGGAGTACCGGGGAGCTGTTTTTT.

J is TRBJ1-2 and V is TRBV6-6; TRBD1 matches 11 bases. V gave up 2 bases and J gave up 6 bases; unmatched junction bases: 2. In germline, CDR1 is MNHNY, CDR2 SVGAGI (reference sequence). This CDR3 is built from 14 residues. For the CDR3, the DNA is TGTGCCAGCAGTTACCGGGACAGGGGGGATGGCTACACCTTC. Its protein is CASSYRDRGDGYTF.

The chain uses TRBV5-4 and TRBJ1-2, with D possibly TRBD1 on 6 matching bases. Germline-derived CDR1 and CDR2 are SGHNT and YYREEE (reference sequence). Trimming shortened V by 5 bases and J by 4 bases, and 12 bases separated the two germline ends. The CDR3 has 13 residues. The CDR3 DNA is TGTGCCAGCAGTCTGACAGGACCCTATGGCTACACCTTC. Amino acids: CASSLTGPYGYTF.

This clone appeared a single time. The CDR3 here is CASSAASGTRQETQYF. The CDR3 coding sequence is TGTGCCAGCAGCGCAGCTAGCGGGACAAGACAAGAGACCCAGTACTTC. J is TRBJ2-5 and V is TRBV28; 9 bases agree with TRBD2. V trimming: 6 bases; J trimming: 2 bases; junction bases outside the gene matches: 10. Germline assignment: CDR1 MDHEN and CDR2 SYDVKM. The CDR3 contains 16 residues. Combining the CDR3 with reference TRBV28 and TRBJ2-5 gives the whole variable domain DVKVTQSSRYLVKRTGEKVFLECVQDMDHENMFWYRQDPGLGLRLIYFSYDVKMKEKGDIPEGYSVSREKKERFSLILESASTNQTSMYLCASSAASGTRQETQYFGPGTRLLVL.

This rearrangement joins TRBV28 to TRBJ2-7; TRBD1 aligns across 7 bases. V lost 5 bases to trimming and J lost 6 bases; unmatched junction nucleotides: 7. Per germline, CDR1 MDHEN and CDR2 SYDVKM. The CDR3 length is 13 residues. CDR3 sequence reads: CASSTHAGGEQYF. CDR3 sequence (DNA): TGTGCCAGCAGTACGCACGCAGGGGGCGAGCAGTACTTC.

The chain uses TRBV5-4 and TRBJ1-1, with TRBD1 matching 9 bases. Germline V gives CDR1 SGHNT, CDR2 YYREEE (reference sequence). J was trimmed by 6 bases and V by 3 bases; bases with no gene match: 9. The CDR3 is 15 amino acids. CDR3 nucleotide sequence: TGTGCCAGCAGCTCGAGGGACAGGGATTATTCTGAAGCTTTCTTT. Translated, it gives CASSSRDRDYSEAFF. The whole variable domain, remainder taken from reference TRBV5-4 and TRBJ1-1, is ETGVTQSPTHLIKTRGQQVTLRCSSQSGHNTVSWYQQALGQGPQFIFQYYREEENGRGNFPPRFSGLQFPNYSSELNVNALELDDSALYLCASSSRDRDYSEAFFGQGTRLTVV.

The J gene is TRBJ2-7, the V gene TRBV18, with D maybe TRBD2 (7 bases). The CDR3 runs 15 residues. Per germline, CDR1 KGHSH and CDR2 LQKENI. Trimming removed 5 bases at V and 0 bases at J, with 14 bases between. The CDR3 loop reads CASSGGDTLSYEQYF. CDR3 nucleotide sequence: TGTGCCAGCTCAGGGGGGGACACCCTCTCCTACGAGCAGTACTTC.